This record concerns one T cell receptor (beta chain) sequence. Its cognate antigen has yet to be identified. Within one base of it there is no much larger clone, and no base qualities were kept. A two-step, bias-controlled multiplex PCR was used to amplify TCRbeta CDR3 regions from genomic DNA. The multiplex PCR included primers specific for each TRBV and TRBJ gene segment. The immunoSEQ Assay was used to generate TCRbeta repertoire data. The source study handled its data this way. To merge closely related sequences, reads went through filtering and clustering using a relative-frequency ratio and a modified nearest-neighbor algorithm. IMGT annotation was followed for the assignment of V, D and J genes to CDR3 sequences. Template counts were quantified against synthetic TCR CDR3 analog sequences and normalized for PCR amplification bias. Only unique productive sequences, defined as in-frame CDR3 sequences without stop codons, were included in the analyses. The immunoSEQ Analyzer software was used to calculate clonality, defined as 1 minus Pielou's evenness, and iChao1 richness. Statistical testing was performed in JMP, using Student's t-test or a non-parametric test depending on Shapiro-Wilk normality results. TCRdb provides this immuneACCESS table in a form limited to in-frame rearrangements. Some clones are lacking; in checked studies, under half of them reflect an unresolved V gene, and why the rest are absent is not known. That table is the source of V, J and clone size, and D and trimming were worked out from the DNA. Counted in this sample were approximately 5,500 clones; approximately 98% of them appeared once. About 0.5% of the sample is held by the ten biggest clonotypes.

Peripheral blood was donated by five healthy children aged roughly 15-60 months who were having elective routine surgery, plus five healthy nonsmoking adults. Healthy nonsmokers aged about 20-50 years, with a median age of 39 years, were used as adult controls. A FACSAria III cell sorter was used to sort live, Annexin V-negative naive CD8+ T cells (CD3+CD8+CD45RA+CCR7+). Each sample yielded roughly 17,000 to 110,000 sorted naive CD8+ T cells. Mononuclear cells were isolated from diluted blood by Ficoll-Paque density gradient centrifugation. Before sorting, mononuclear cells were cryopreserved in about 10% DMSO plus 90% FBS and kept long term at -150 degrees C. Annexin V and antibodies against CD3, CD8, CCR7 and CD45RA were used to stain the thawed cells. The DNeasy Blood and Tissue Kit was used to extract genomic DNA from snap-frozen pellets of sorted cells. The CDR3, from cysteine to phenylalanine, totals 13 residues. Only the CDR3 region is kept as DNA, spanning 39 bases read in frame from base 1. A distance of 8 bases separates the germline ends of V and J, which lose 6 bases and 3 bases respectively. Per the germline V gene (reference sequence), SEHNR is the CDR1 and FQNEAQ is the CDR2.

This specimen belongs to a study of naive CD8 T cells in extremely preterm neonates (dated by TCRdb to about 2017). In terms of the full investigation: The abstract gives the adult participants' age range as 25-50 years, whereas the methods give 20-50 years. The study compared the TCRbeta CDR3 repertoires of sorted naive CD8+ T cells among four age groups: extremely preterm neonates, term neonates, young children and adults.

General study outcomes and caveats: Prospective longitudinal studies of preterm and term neonates were called for by the authors so that T cell development could be tracked within individuals. Compared with the older groups, preterm CDR3s were shorter and closer to germline, carrying fewer N additions and showing less junctional trimming. The authors noted a small sample size and variable productive template counts among preterm samples as limitations. Compared with all other age groups, preterm neonates showed significantly lower iChao1 richness (p < 0.05) along with an even clone distribution, indicating a less rich repertoire. The proportion of shared CDR3 nucleotide sequences was higher in preterm neonates (2.7%) than in term neonates (about 0.4%), young children (approximately 0.03%) and adults (roughly 0.01%).

The origin of this receptor is a human donor in good health. The V and J segments used are TRBV7-9 and TRBJ2-2, with no confidently assigned D gene. The sequenced sample consisted of naive CD8+ T cells from blood. This receptor has the CDR3 CASSLGYTGELFF. In nucleotide form, the sequence is TGTGCCAGCAGTCTAGGTTACACCGGGGAGCTGTTTTTT. The reference TRBV7-9 and TRBJ2-2 proteins fill in what lies around the CDR3, so the full variable domain reads DTGVSQNPRHKITKRGQNVTFRCDPISEHNRLYWYRQTLGQGPEFLTYFQNEAQLEKSRLLSDRFSAERPKGSFSTLEIQRTEQGDSAMYLCASSLGYTGELFFGEGSRLTVL.